This TCR beta chain was sequenced in a study of siplizumab effects on memory and regulatory T cells. Notes on the study in general: Naive T cells appeared more diverse than memory cells and seemed to be major alloresponse contributors. Roughly 80-97% of proliferating CD4+ or CD8+ clones defied assignment to a naive or memory phenotype.

As concerns this clone: Its cognate antigen is unknown.

CDR1 is MDHEN and CDR2 is SYDVKM in the germline V gene. This CDR3 is built from 11 residues. V lost 9 bases and J 3 bases, leaving 9 bases between the germline ends. TCRdb's table, derived via immunoSEQ multiplex PCR, lists solely in-frame clones and lacks some. The sample contains roughly 92,000 clones, 85% to 95% of which appear only once. The chain recombines TRBV28 with TRBJ2-7; D unresolved. This TCR came from a human donor in good health. Sequencing used non-Treg CD4+ T cells sorted from blood. In nucleotides, the CDR3 is TGTGCCAGTTCCCCCCTCTACGAGCAGTACTTC. Its protein product is CASSPLYEQYF.